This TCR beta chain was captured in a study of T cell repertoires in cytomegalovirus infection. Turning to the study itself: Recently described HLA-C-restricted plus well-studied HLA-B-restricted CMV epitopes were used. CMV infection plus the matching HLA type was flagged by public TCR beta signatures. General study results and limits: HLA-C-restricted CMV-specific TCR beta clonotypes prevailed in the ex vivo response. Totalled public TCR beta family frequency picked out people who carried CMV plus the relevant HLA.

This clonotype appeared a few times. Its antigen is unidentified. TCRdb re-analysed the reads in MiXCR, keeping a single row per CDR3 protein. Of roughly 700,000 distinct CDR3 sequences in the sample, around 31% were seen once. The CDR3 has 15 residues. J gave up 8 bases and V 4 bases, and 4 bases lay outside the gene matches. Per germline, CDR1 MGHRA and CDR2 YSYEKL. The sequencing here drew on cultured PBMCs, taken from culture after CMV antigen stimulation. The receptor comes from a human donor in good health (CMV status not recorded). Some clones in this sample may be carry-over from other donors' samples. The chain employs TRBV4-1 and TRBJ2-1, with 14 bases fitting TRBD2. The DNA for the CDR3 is TGCGCCAGCAGCCGGACTAGCGGGGGGAGAGATGAGCAGTTCTTC. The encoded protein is CASSRTSGGRDEQFF.